The T cell receptor (beta chain) described here comes from a study of CD8+ T cells in alopecia areata (dated by TCRdb to 2016 to 2019). Regarding the complete study: Female C3H/HeJ recipients, roughly 6-11 weeks old, were grafted with skin from C3H/HeJ donors with spontaneous alopecia (about 6-12 months old). High-throughput TCRbeta sequencing was used to examine T cell clonal expansion in alopecia areata in both the C3H/HeJ mouse model and human patients. Human TCRbeta sequencing covered scalp tissue and sorted CD4+ and CD8+ peripheral blood T cells from patchy and totalis/universalis alopecia areata patients and healthy controls. Clonality in the scalp was compared among normal scalp (n=4), patchy alopecia areata scalp (n=8), and alopecia totalis/universalis scalp (n=8). The RNA source kit depended on sample type: the PAXgene miRNA kit for fixed scalp, the miRNeasy kit for PBMCs, and the RNeasy kit for mouse skin. TCRbeta CDR3 regions were amplified by immunoSEQ multiplex PCR using 35 Vbeta forward and 13 Jbeta reverse primers.

Pooled mouse cutaneous lymph node cells were stained for CD4, CD8alpha, NKG2D, NKG2ACE and other markers and were then sorted on a BD Influx. Library prep was done by the immunoSEQ multiplex PCR assay. To provide template for TCR sequencing, every sample had RNA extracted and reverse transcribed into cDNA. First-strand cDNA was synthesized using SuperScript III with a 2:1 mix of oligo-dT and random hexamers. A synthetic immune receptor repertoire was used to measure amplification bias, and any remaining bias was corrected computationally. Libraries were sequenced on Illumina HiSeq with 60 bp reads covering the CDR3, read from J toward V. From the authors' description of their analysis: After raw reads were preprocessed to remove errors, the CDR3 was defined following IMGT conventions as running from the conserved cysteine to phenylalanine. Clonality was calculated as 1 minus Shannon entropy normalized by log2 of the number of productive unique TCRs. Scalp TCRbeta sequences were cross-referenced with sorted blood CD4 and CD8 repertoires so that the CD4 or CD8 identity of scalp clones could be inferred. The table comes from immuneACCESS by way of TCRdb, which keeps in-frame sequences with V and J called. Part of the clones is missing from these tables; in studies checked, under half for an unresolved V gene and the rest for unknown reasons. The V and J calls and clone size come from that table; D and trimming were worked out from the DNA. Across this sample, 250,000 or so clones were tabulated and none appeared just once. The ten largest account for more than 1% of the sample.

The research as a whole found: Scalp TCR repertoire analysis is complicated because resident alphabeta T cells in normal human skin are also sequenced, whereas mouse skin is dominated by gammadelta T cells. Compared with normal scalp, lesional scalp, particularly in alopecia totalis/universalis, had higher clonality and more expanded CD8+ clones, which suggests antigenic drive. TCR sequences shared between patients were less clear than in mice, possibly partly because of HLA diversity in the patient population.

CDR1 and CDR2, looked up from the germline V gene (reference sequence), are NNHNN and SYGAGS. Reading from cysteine to phenylalanine, the CDR3 counts 14 amino acids. Of the CDR3's DNA, 30 bases were read; they are in frame from base 1. V is cut by 4 bases and J by 1 base, and the space between the germline ends is 8 bases. Concerning this clone: No antigen is known for it. The species here is mouse, which means the gene names and germline sequences are mouse ones. The CDR3 extends 4 residues past the end of the read, so its final part is completed from the germline J gene.

Recombination joined TRBV13-2 with TRBJ2-2, with TRBD1 perhaps the D gene, on 6 matching bases. The source of this sequence is a C3H/HeJ mouse with alopecia areata. In terms of MHC, this strain is H2-k. Source material: CD4+ T cells sorted from a lymph node. The covered CDR3 bases are TGTGCCAGCGGTTTACAGGGAAACACCGGG. It codes for CASGLQGNTG. The whole CDR3 sequence is CASGLQGNTGQLYF.